The clone carrying this T cell receptor (beta chain) was detected ten times or more. This sample is drawn from a study of identical twins. Using its own MiXCR run on the 5' RACE reads, TCRdb lists one record per CDR3 protein. Seen here are around 160,000 distinct CDR3 sequences, under 4.5% observed once, and the top ten hold more than 6.5%. Trimming at V came to 4 bases and at J to 7 bases, leaving 9 bases not matched to a gene. The CDR3 is made up of 15 amino acids. Germline V CDR1 and CDR2: SGHRS, YFSETQ. The chain carries TRBV5-1 and TRBJ2-7, with 12 nucleotides matching TRBD1. The sample was memory T cells sorted from blood. The sequence was obtained from a man aged 18 to 29 in good health. The CDR3 region is CASSRGGTGGREQYF. CDR3 bases: TGCGCCAGCAGCAGGGGGGGGACAGGGGGCCGGGAGCAGTACTTC. The variable domain in full, with the rest retrieved from reference TRBV5-1 and TRBJ2-7, is KAGVTQTPRYLIKTRGQQVTLSCSPISGHRSVSWYQQTPGQGLQFLFEYFSETQRNKGNFPGRFSGRQFSNSRSEMNVSTLELGDSALYLCASSRGGTGGREQYFGPGTRLTVT.